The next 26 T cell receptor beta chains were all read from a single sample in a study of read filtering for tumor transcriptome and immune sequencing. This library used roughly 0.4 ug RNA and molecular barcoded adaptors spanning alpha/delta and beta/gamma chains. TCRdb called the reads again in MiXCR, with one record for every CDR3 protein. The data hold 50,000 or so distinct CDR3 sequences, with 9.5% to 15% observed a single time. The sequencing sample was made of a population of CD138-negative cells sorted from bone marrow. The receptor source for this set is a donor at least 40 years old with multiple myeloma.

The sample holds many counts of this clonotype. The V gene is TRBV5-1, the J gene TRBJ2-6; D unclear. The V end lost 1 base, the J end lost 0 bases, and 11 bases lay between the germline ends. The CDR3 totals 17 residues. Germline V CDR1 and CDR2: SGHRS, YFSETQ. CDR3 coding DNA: TGCGCCAGCAGCTTGCCGCTGTCACACTCTGGGGCCAACGTCCTGACTTTC. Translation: CASSLPLSHSGANVLTF. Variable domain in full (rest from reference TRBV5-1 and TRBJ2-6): KAGVTQTPRYLIKTRGQQVTLSCSPISGHRSVSWYQQTPGQGLQFLFEYFSETQRNKGNFPGRFSGRQFSNSRSEMNVSTLELGDSALYLCASSLPLSHSGANVLTFGAGSRLTVL.

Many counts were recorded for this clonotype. This chain's CDR3 is CASSYSSSGAYEQYF. The CDR3 DNA reads TGTGCCAGCAGTTACTCGTCTAGCGGGGCCTACGAGCAGTACTTC. J is TRBJ2-7 and V is TRBV6-2 or TRBV6-3; 9 bases are a match to TRBD2. The length of the CDR3 is 15 residues. Unmatched junction bases numbered 2, after V lost 0 bases and J lost 2 bases. Germline values: CDR1 MNHEY, CDR2 SVGEGT.

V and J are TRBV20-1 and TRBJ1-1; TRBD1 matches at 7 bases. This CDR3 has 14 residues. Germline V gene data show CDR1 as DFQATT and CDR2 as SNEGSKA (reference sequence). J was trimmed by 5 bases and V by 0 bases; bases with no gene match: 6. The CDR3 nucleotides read TGCAGTGCTAGAGAAATACAGGGGAGAACTGAAGCTTTCTTT. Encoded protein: CSAREIQGRTEAFF.

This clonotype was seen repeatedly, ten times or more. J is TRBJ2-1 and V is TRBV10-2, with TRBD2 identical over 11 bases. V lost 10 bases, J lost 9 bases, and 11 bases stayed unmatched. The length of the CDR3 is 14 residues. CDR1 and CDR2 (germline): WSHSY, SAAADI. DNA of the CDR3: TGCGCCACCGTACTAGCGGGAGTTGCTAGTGAGCAGTTCTTC. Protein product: CATVLAGVASEQFF.

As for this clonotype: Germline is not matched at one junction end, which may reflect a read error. This CDR3 is CAGSQDGDRGDEQYF. CDR3 coding DNA: TGTGCCGGCAGCCAAGATGGGGACAGGGGGGACGAGCAGTACTTC. The rearrangement uses TRBV3-1 and TRBJ2-1; 11 bases align to TRBD1. The end of the DNA is better explained by TRBJ2-7, so the J call may be wrong. The CDR3 contains 15 residues. Looked up from germline, CDR1 is LGHDT and CDR2 is YNNKEL (reference sequence).

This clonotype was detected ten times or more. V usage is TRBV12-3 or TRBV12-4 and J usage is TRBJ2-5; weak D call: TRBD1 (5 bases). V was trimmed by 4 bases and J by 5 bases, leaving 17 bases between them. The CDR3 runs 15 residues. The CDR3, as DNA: TGTGCCAGCAGTTCCCTCCTAGGGGTCAGGGAGACCCAGTACTTC. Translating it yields CASSSLLGVRETQYF.

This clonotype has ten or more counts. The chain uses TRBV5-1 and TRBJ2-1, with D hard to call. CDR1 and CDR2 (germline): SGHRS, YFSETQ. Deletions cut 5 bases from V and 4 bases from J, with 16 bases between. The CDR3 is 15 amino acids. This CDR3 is CASRGKGFLYNEQFF. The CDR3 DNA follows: TGCGCCAGCAGGGGTAAGGGCTTCTTGTACAATGAGCAGTTCTTC.

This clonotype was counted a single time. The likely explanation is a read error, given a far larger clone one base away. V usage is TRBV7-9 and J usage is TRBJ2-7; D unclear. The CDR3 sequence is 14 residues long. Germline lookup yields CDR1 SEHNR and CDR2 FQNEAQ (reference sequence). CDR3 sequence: CAGSLGGVIHEQYF. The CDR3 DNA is TGTGCCGGCAGCTTAGGCGGAGTGATACACGAGCAGTACTTC.

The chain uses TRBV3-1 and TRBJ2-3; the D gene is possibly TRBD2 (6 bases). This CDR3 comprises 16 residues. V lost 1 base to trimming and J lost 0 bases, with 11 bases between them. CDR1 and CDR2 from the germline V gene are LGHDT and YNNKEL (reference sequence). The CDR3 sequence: CASSQVSGTSTDTQYF. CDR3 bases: TGTGCCAGCAGCCAAGTGTCTGGGACTAGCACAGATACGCAGTATTTT.

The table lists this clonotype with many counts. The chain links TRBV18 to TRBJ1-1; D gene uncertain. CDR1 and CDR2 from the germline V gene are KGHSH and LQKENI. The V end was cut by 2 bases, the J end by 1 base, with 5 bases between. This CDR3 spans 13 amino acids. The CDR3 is CASSPSGNTEAFF. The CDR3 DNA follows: TGTGCCAGCTCACCATCCGGGAACACTGAAGCTTTCTTT. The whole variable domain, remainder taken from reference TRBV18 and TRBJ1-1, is NAGVMQNPRHLVRRRGQEARLRCSPMKGHSHVYWYRQLPEEGLKFMVYLQKENIIDESGMPKERFSAEFPKEGPSILRIQQVVRGDSAAYFCASSPSGNTEAFFGQGTRLTVV.

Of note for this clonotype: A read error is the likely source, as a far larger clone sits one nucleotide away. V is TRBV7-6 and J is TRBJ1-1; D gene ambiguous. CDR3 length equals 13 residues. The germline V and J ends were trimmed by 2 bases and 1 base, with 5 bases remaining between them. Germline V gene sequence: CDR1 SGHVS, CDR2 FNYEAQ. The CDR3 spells CASSLSENTEAFF. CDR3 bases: TGTGCCAGCAGCTTAAGCGAGAACACTGAAGCTTTCTTT.

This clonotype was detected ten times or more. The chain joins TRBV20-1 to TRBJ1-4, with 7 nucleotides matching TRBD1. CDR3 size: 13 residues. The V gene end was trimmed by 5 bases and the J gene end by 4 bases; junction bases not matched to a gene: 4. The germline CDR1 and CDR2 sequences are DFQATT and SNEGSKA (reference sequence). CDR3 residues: CSAPDRINEKLFF. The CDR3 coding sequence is TGCAGTGCTCCGGACAGGATTAATGAAAAACTGTTTTTT.

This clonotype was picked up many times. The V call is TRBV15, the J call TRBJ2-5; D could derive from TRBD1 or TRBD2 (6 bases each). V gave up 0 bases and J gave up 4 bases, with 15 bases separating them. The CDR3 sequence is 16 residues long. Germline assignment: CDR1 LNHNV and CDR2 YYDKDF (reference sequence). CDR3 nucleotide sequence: TGTGCCACCAGCAGAGAGGGGGGCAGGAAGGGAGAGACCCAGTACTTC. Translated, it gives CATSREGGRKGETQYF.

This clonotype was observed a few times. In DNA form, the CDR3 reads TGTGCCAGCAGGACTGGACTATACAATGAGCAGTTCTTC. The encoded protein is CASRTGLYNEQFF. This chain uses TRBV2 with TRBJ2-1; tentative D call: TRBD2 (6 bases). The CDR3 is 13 amino acids. The V gene lost 6 bases and the J gene lost 4 bases, with 10 bases spanning the gap. The germline V gene has CDR1 SNHLY and CDR2 FYNNEI.

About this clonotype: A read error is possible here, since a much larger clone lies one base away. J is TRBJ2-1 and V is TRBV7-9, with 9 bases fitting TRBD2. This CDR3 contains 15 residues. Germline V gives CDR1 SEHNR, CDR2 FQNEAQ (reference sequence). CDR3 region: CASSFRTSGLNVQFF. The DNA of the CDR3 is TGTGCCAGCAGCTTTCGTACTAGCGGGCTGAATGTGCAGTTCTTC.

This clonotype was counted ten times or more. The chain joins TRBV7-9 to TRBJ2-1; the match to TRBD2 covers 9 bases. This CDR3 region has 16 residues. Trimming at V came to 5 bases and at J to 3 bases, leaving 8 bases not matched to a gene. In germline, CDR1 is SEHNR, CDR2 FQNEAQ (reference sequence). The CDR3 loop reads CASSPRASGNYNEQFF. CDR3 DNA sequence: TGTGCCAGCAGCCCGCGGGCTAGCGGGAACTACAATGAGCAGTTCTTC. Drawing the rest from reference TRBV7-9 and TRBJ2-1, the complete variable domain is DTGVSQNPRHKITKRGQNVTFRCDPISEHNRLYWYRQTLGQGPEFLTYFQNEAQLEKSRLLSDRFSAERPKGSFSTLEIQRTEQGDSAMYLCASSPRASGNYNEQFFGPGTRLTVL.

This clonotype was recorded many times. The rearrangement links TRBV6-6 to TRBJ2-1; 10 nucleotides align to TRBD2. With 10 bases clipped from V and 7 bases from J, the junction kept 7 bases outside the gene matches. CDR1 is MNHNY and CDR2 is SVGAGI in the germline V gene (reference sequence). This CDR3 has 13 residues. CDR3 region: CAIKREGRNEQFF. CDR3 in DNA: TGTGCCATTAAGCGGGAGGGCCGGAATGAGCAGTTCTTC.

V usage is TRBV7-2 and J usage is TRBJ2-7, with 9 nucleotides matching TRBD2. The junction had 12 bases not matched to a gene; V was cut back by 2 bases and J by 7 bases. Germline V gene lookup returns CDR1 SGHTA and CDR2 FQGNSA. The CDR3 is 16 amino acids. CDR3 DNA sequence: TGTGCCAGCAGCTTAACACGGGCTAGCGGGAATGGGGAGCAGTACTTC. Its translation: CASSLTRASGNGEQYF. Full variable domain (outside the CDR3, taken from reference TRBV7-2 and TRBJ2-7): GAGVSQSPSNKVTEKGKDVELRCDPISGHTALYWYRQSLGQGLEFLIYFQGNSAPDKSGLPSDRFSAERTGGSVSTLTIQRTQQEDSAVYLCASSLTRASGNGEQYFGPGTRLTVT.

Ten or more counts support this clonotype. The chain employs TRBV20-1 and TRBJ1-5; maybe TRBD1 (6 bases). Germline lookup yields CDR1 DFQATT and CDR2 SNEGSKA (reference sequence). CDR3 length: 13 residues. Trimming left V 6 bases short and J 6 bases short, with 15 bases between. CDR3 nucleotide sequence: TGCAGTGCGGGCAGGGGCTTGGGTCAGCCCCAGCATTTT. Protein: CSAGRGLGQPQHF.

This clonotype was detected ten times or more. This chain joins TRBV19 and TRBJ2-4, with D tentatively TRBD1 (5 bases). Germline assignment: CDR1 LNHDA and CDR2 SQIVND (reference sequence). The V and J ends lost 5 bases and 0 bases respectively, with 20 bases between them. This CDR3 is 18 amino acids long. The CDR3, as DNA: TGTGCCAGTAGTTCAGGGTTCCGACGGGCGCTAGCCAAAAACATTCAGTACTTC. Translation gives CASSSGFRRALAKNIQYF.

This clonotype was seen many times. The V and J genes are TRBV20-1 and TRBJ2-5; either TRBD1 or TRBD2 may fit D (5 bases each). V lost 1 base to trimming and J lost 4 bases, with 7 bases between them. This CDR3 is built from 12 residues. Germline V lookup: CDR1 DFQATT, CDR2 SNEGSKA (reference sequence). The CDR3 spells CSARGDGETQYF. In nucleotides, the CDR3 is TGCAGTGCTAGAGGGGACGGAGAGACCCAGTACTTC.

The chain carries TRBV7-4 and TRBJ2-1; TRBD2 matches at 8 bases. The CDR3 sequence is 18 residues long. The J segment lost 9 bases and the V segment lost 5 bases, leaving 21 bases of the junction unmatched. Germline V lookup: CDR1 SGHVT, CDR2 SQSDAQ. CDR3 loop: CASSLPEPGLGTPPEQFF. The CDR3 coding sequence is TGTGCCAGCAGCCTCCCCGAGCCGGGACTAGGGACCCCCCCTGAGCAGTTCTTC. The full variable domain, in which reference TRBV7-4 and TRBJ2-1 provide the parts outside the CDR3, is GAGVSQSPRYKVAKRGRDVALRCDSISGHVTLYWYRQTLGQGSEVLTYSQSDAQRDKSGRPSGRFSAERPERSVSTLKIQRTEQGDSAVYLCASSLPEPGLGTPPEQFFGPGTRLTVL.

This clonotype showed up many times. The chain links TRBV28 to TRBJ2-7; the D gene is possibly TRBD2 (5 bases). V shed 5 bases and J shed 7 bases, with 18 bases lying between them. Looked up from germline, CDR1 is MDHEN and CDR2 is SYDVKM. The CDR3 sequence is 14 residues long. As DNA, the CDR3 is TGTGCCAGCAGTCTCCCCTCGGGGATGGGGGAGCAGTACTTC. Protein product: CASSLPSGMGEQYF.

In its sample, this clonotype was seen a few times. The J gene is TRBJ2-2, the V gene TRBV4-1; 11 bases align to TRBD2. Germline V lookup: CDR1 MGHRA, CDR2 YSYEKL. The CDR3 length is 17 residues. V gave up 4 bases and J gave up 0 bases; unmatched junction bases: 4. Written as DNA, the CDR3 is TGCGCCAGCAGCCCCTCGGGACTAGCGGCGAACACCGGGGAGCTGTTTTTT. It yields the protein CASSPSGLAANTGELFF.

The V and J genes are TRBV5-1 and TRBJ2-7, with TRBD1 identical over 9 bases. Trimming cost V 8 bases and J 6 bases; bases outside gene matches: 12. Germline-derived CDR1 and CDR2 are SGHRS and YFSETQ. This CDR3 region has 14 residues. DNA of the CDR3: TGCGCCAGTAGCACGGACAGGGGACCCTGCGAGCAGTACTTC. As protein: CASSTDRGPCEQYF.

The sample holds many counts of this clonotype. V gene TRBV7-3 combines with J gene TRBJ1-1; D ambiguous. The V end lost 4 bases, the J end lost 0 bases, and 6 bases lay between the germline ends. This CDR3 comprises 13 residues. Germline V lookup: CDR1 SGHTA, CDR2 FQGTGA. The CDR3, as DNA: TGTGCCAGCAGCTCCCAAGTGAACACTGAAGCTTTCTTT. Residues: CASSSQVNTEAFF.